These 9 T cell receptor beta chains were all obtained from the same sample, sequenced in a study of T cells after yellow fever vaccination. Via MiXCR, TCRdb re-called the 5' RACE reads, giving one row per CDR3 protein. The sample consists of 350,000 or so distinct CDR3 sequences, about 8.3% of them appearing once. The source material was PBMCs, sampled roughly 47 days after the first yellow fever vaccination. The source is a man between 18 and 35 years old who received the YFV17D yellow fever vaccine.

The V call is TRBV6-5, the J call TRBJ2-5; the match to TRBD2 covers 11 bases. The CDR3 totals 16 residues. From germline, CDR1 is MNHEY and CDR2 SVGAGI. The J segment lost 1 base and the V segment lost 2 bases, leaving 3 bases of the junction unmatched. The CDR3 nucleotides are TGTGCCAGCAGTTACGGACTAGCGGGTGTCCAAGAGACCCAGTACTTC. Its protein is CASSYGLAGVQETQYF.

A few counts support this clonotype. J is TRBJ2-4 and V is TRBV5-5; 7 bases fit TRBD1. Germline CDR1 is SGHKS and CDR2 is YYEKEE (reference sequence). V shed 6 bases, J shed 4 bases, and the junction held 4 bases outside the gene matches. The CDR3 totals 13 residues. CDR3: CASTGTAKNIQYF. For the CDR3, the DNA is TGTGCCAGCACCGGGACAGCTAAAAACATTCAGTACTTC.

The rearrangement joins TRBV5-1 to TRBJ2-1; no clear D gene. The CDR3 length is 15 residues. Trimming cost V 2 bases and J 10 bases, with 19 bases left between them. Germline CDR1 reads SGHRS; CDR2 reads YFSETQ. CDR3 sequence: CASSLGVVEYEEQFF. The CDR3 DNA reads TGCGCCAGCAGCTTAGGAGTGGTGGAGTACGAAGAGCAGTTCTTC.

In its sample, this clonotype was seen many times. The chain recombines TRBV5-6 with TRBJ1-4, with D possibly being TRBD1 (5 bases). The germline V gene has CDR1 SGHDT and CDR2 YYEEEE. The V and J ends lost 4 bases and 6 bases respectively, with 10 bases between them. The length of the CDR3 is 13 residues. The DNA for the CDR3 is TGTGCCAGCAGCCTGGGGCGCGATGAAAAACTGTTTTTT. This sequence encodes CASSLGRDEKLFF.

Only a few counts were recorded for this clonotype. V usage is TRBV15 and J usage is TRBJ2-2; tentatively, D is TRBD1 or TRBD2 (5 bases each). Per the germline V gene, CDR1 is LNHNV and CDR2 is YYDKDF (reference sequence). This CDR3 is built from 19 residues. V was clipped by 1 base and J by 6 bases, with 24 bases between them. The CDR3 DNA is TGTGCCACCAGCAGAGGGTCCCAAGACGGGACCTCCCTGTCCGGGGAGCTGTTTTTT. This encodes CATSRGSQDGTSLSGELFF.

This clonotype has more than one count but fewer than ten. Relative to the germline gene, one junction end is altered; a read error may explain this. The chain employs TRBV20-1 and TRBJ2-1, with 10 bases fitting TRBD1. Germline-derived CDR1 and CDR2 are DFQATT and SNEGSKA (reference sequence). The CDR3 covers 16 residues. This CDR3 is CCARDPDRGSYNEQFF. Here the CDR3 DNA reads TGCTGTGCTAGAGATCCGGACAGGGGGTCCTACAATGAGCAGTTCTTC.

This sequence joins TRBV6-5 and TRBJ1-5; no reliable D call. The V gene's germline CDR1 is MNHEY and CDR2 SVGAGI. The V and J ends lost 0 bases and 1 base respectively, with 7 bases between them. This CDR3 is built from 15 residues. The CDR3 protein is CASSYSGVSNQPQHF. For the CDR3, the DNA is TGTGCCAGCAGTTACTCGGGCGTGAGCAATCAGCCCCAGCATTTT.

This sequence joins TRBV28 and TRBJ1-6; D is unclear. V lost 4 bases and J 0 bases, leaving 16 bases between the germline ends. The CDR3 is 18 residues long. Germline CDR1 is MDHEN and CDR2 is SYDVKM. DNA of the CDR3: TGTGCCAGCAGTTCTCCCCAAACAGCGAGCTCCTATAATTCACCCCTCCACTTT. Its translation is CASSSPQTASSYNSPLHF. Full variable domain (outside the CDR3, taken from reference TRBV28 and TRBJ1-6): DVKVTQSSRYLVKRTGEKVFLECVQDMDHENMFWYRQDPGLGLRLIYFSYDVKMKEKGDIPEGYSVSREKKERFSLILESASTNQTSMYLCASSSPQTASSYNSPLHFGNGTRLTVT.

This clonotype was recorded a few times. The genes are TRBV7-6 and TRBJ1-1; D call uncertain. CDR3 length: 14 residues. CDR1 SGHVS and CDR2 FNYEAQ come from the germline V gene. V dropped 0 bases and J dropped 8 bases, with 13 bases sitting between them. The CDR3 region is CASSLALRGKEAFF. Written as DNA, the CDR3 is TGTGCCAGCAGCTTAGCGCTGCGCGGGAAAGAAGCTTTCTTT.